This T cell receptor beta chain was identified in a study of T cells in Graves' hyperthyroidism and ophthalmopathy. Whole-study results and caveats: A model using 13 V-J features told ophthalmopathy apart from stable hyperthyroidism.

This clonotype was recorded a few times. Antigen unknown. The CDR3 extends over 14 amino acids. Deletions cut 6 bases from V and 7 bases from J, with 19 bases between. The germline CDR1 and CDR2 sequences are MNHNS and SASEGT. Hyperthyroidism in the patients, aged 18 to 65, was newly diagnosed and under 2 months in duration. Each diagnosis drew on symptoms, thyroxine, TRAb, thyroid ultrasound and orbital computed tomography findings. RNA transcripts yielded amplified TCR beta CDR3 regions. The HTBI primer set was used in a first-round RT-PCR of the TCR CDR3. TCRdb passed the multiplex PCR reads through MiXCR, listing each CDR3 protein once. The repertoire holds approximately 560,000 distinct CDR3 sequences, with under 60% as singletons.

The V gene is TRBV6-1, the J gene TRBJ2-7; either TRBD1 or TRBD2 may fit D (5 bases each). The origin of this receptor is a woman between 18 and 30 years old with Graves' hyperthyroidism. Sample: peripheral blood or thyroid tissue (not recorded which). DNA of the CDR3: TGTGCCAGCAGCTATGGGGGAAGGGTTCGGGAGCAGTACTTC. Amino acids: CASSYGGRVREQYF.